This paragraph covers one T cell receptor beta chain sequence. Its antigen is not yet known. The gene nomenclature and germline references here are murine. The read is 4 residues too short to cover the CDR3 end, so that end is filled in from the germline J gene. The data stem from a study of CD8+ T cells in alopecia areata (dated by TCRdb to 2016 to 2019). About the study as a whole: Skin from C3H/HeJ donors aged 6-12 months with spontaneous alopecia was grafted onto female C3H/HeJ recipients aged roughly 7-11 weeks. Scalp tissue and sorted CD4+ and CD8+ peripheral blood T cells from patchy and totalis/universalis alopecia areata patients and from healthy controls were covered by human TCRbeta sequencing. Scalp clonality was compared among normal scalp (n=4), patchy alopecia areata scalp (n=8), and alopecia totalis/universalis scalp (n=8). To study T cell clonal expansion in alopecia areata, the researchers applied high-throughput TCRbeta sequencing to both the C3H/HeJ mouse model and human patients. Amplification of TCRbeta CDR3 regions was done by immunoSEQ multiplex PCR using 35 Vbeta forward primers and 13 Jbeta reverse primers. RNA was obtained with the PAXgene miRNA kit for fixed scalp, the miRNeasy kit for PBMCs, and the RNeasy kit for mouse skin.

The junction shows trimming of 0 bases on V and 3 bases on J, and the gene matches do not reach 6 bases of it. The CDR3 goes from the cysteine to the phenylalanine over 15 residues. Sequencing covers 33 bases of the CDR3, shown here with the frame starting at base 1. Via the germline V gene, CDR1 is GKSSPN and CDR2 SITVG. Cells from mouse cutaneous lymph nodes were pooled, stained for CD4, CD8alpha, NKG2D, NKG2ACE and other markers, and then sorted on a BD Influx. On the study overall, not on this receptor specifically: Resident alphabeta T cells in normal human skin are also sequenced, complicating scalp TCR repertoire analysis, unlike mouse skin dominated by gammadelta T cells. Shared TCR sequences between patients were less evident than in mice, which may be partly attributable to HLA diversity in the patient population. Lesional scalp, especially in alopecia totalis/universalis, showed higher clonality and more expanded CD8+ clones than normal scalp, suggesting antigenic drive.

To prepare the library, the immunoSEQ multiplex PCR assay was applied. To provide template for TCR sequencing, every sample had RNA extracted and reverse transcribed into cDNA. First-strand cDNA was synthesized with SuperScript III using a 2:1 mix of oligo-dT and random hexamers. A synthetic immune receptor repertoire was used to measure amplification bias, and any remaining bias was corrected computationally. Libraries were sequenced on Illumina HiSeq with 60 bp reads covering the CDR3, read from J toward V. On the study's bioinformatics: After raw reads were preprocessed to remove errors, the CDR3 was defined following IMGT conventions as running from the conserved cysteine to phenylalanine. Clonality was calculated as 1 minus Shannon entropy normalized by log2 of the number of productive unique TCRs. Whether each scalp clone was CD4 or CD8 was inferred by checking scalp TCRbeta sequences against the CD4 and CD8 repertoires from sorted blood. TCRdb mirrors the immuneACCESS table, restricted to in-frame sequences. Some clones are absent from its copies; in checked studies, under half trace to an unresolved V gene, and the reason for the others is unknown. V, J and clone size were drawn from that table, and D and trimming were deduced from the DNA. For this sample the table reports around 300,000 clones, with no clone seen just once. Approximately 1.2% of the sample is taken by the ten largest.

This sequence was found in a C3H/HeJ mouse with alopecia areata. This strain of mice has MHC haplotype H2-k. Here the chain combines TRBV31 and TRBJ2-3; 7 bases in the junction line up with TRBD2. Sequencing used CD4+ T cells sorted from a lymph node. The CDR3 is CAWSLGWGRAETLYF. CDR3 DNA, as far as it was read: TGTGCCTGGAGTCTAGGCTGGGGGAGGGCAGAA. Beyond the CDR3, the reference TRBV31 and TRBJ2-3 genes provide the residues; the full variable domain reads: AQTIHQWPVAEIKAVGSPLSLGCTIKGKSSPNLYWYWQATGGTLQQLFYSITVGQVESVVQLNLSASRPKDDQFILSTEKLLLSHSGFYLCAWSLGWGRAETLYFGSGTRLTVL.